One and the same sample provided the 14 T cell receptor beta chains below, sequenced in a study of T-cell reconstitution after alpha-beta-depleted transplantation in children. For TCRbeta, the library was prepared with unique molecular identifiers. TCRdb re-called the PCR reads with MiXCR, one entry per CDR3 protein. The sample includes 97,000 or so distinct CDR3 sequences, about 6.8% of them seen just once. The source material was PBMCs, sampled before TCRalphabeta/CD19-depleted stem cell transplant. These receptors all stem from a boy between 2 and 10 years old with acute lymphoblastic leukemia, due to receive a stem cell transplant.

This clonotype has a count of ten or more. The chain has TRBV20-1 and TRBJ2-2; D call uncertain. Germline assignment: CDR1 DFQATT and CDR2 SNEGSKA (reference sequence). Deletions cut 4 bases from V and 0 bases from J, with 0 bases between. The CDR3 totals 11 residues. The DNA for the CDR3 is TGCAGTGCTACGAACACCGGGGAGCTGTTTTTT. It yields the protein CSATNTGELFF.

This clonotype has ten or more counts. The V and J genes are TRBV20-1 and TRBJ2-1; 10 nucleotides agree with TRBD1. Germline-derived CDR1 and CDR2 are DFQATT and SNEGSKA (reference sequence). After removal of 5 bases from V and 6 bases from J, the junction contained 7 bases not matched to a gene. The CDR3 spans 14 residues. The CDR3 is CSAGGTGDRNEQFF. As DNA, the CDR3 is TGCAGTGCTGGAGGGACAGGGGATCGCAATGAGCAGTTCTTC.

This clonotype was seen many times. The CDR3, as DNA: TGTGCCAGCAGCCAAGGAAGTCATGGGTGGGACAGGGCCTACGAGCAGTACTTC. Translating gives CASSQGSHGWDRAYEQYF. The gene calls are TRBV3-1 and TRBJ2-7, with TRBD1 identical over 9 bases. Trimming at V came to 1 base and at J to 2 bases, leaving 12 bases not matched to a gene. The CDR3 is made up of 18 amino acids. CDR1 and CDR2 from the germline V gene are LGHDT and YNNKEL (reference sequence).

The chain is built from TRBV20-1 and TRBJ2-5, with D possibly called TRBD1 or TRBD2 (5 bases each). V was clipped by 3 bases and J by 5 bases, with 10 bases between them. The CDR3 has 12 amino acids. Germline CDR1 and CDR2: DFQATT and SNEGSKA (reference sequence). CDR3 protein: CSARRGAETQYF. In nucleotides, the CDR3 is TGCAGTGCTAGGAGGGGAGCGGAGACCCAGTACTTC.

This clonotype was seen at least ten times. V and J are TRBV4-1 and TRBJ2-2; 11 nucleotides match TRBD1. The CDR3 has 16 residues. V gave up 0 bases and J gave up 5 bases; unmatched junction bases: 2. Per the germline V gene, CDR1 is MGHRA and CDR2 is YSYEKL. CDR3 coding DNA: TGCGCCAGCAGCCAAGAAGGGACAGGGGGGACCGGGGAGCTGTTTTTT. This gives the protein CASSQEGTGGTGELFF.

This sequence joins TRBV18 and TRBJ1-1; D uncertain. From germline, CDR1 is KGHSH and CDR2 LQKENI. V lost 3 bases to trimming and J lost 12 bases, with 20 bases between them. The CDR3 covers 14 residues. CDR3 nucleotides: TGTGCCAGCTCACCGGCTGAGGGCTCCGGATCGTCTTTCTTT. This gives the protein CASSPAEGSGSSFF.

This clonotype was recorded many times. The chain employs TRBV18 and TRBJ1-2; D is possibly TRBD1 (5 bases). This CDR3 has 14 residues. V lost 3 bases and J 1 base, leaving 9 bases between the germline ends. Germline assignment: CDR1 KGHSH and CDR2 LQKENI. CDR3 in amino acids: CASSPGRSNYGYTF. CDR3 DNA: TGTGCCAGCTCACCGGGACGGAGTAACTATGGCTACACCTTC.

This clonotype was seen ten or more times. The V and J genes are TRBV20-1 and TRBJ2-7, with 8 bases lining up with TRBD1. J was trimmed by 3 bases and V by 6 bases; bases with no gene match: 1. CDR3 size: 11 residues. Germline CDR1 is DFQATT and CDR2 is SNEGSKA (reference sequence). The CDR3 region has the DNA TGCAGTGCAGGACAGGGCTACGAGCAGTACTTC. Its protein product is CSAGQGYEQYF.

The chain has TRBV20-1 and TRBJ1-2, with 10 bases aligning to TRBD1. Germline V gene sequence: CDR1 DFQATT, CDR2 SNEGSKA (reference sequence). V trimming: 5 bases; J trimming: 7 bases; junction bases outside the gene matches: 4. The CDR3 is made up of 12 amino acids. CDR3 nucleotide sequence: TGCAGTGCTGGGACAGGGGTCGGTGGCTACACCTTC. It encodes CSAGTGVGGYTF.

This clonotype appeared many times. The rearrangement links TRBV5-1 to TRBJ2-2; 7 positions agree with TRBD2. The CDR3 extends over 14 amino acids. J was trimmed by 6 bases and V by 0 bases; bases with no gene match: 2. The germline V gene has CDR1 SGHRS and CDR2 YFSETQ. CDR3 nucleotide sequence: TGCGCCAGCAGCTTGGAGCGGGGTTCCGGGGAGCTGTTTTTT. It is translated as CASSLERGSGELFF. The full variable domain, its missing parts supplied by reference TRBV5-1 and TRBJ2-2, is KAGVTQTPRYLIKTRGQQVTLSCSPISGHRSVSWYQQTPGQGLQFLFEYFSETQRNKGNFPGRFSGRQFSNSRSEMNVSTLELGDSALYLCASSLERGSGELFFGEGSRLTVL.

This clonotype was observed a few times. The chain couples TRBV27 to TRBJ1-2, with D unresolved. Germline lookup yields CDR1 MNHEY and CDR2 SMNVEV (reference sequence). There are 17 residues in the CDR3. Trimming stripped 5 bases from V and 13 bases from J, with 32 bases between. The CDR3 sequence is CASSLIGDPLLGGPSTF. The CDR3 nucleotides read TGTGCCAGCAGTCTAATAGGAGACCCCCTCCTTGGAGGGCCTAGCACCTTC.

J is TRBJ2-1 and V is TRBV3-1; TRBD2 aligns across 8 bases. CDR3 size: 17 residues. V lost 11 bases to trimming and J lost 4 bases; unmatched junction nucleotides: 19. Germline-derived CDR1 and CDR2 are LGHDT and YNNKEL (reference sequence). The CDR3 sequence is CASCQVSRGATYNEQFF. The CDR3 DNA sequence: TGTGCCTCCTGCCAAGTTTCGCGGGGGGCAACTTACAATGAGCAGTTCTTC.

This clonotype was detected a few times. The chain joins TRBV6-6 to TRBJ1-1; D is undetermined. The V and J ends lost 5 bases and 11 bases respectively, with 15 bases between them. The germline gives CDR1 MNHNY, CDR2 SVGAGI (reference sequence). CDR3 length: 12 amino acids. This CDR3 is CASSQKTLPAFF. The CDR3 region has the DNA TGTGCCAGCAGTCAAAAGACCCTACCCGCTTTCTTT.

This clonotype has only a few counts. This chain links TRBV20-1 with TRBJ2-3, with D maybe TRBD1 (7 bases). CDR1 and CDR2 (germline): DFQATT, SNEGSKA (reference sequence). The CDR3 runs 16 residues. V dropped 5 bases and J dropped 0 bases, with 18 bases sitting between them. The CDR3, as DNA: TGCAGTGCTCCCCGGGCAGGGGGGAGTAGCACAGATACGCAGTATTTT. It encodes CSAPRAGGSSTDTQYF.